This T cell receptor beta chain was found in a study of Ad26.COV2.S vaccination and SARS-CoV-2 variants. Notes on the study in general: The TCR-based breadth and depth measures might underestimate overall T cell responses. Substantial breadth in spike-specific CD8+ and CD4+ T cell responses was reportedly seen after vaccination. Breadth measured for non-spike TCRs was similar across vaccine and placebo recipients.

About this clone: Its target is not known.

Trimming shortened V by 5 bases and J by 4 bases, and 9 bases separated the two germline ends. The CDR3 sequence is 13 residues long. The germline gives CDR1 LNHDA, CDR2 SQIVND (reference sequence). Assay: immunoSEQ multiplex PCR; the TCRdb copy retains only in-frame clones and omits some. This sample carries some 520,000 clones, about 83% of them seen once, and the ten largest clones take around 13%. The sample's treatment: roughly 20 received Ad26.COV2.S at low or high dose, single or two shots; about five received placebo; per-sample allocation not given. Day 63 after the first injection of vaccine or placebo was the sampling time. It was an adult aged 18-55 years in Boston who was the donor.

The rearrangement links TRBV19 to TRBJ1-5; unclear D gene. This receptor was obtained from a person aged 18-65 years who received the Ad26.COV2.S COVID-19 vaccine or a placebo. Here the sequenced sample was peripheral blood, taken in a trial of Ad26.COV2.S vaccine versus placebo. This CDR3 reads CASSWSANQPQHF. The CDR3 DNA reads as TGTGCCAGTAGTTGGTCAGCAAATCAGCCCCAGCATTTT.